These 20 T cell receptor beta chains came from one sample sequenced in a study of shared clonotypes between healthy human individuals. It was CD45RO-negative cells, positively selected for CCR7, that made up naive CD8 cells, with terminally differentiated effector memory CD45RA+ cells excluded. Sequencing used immunoSEQ multiplex PCR; TCRdb keeps in-frame clones, though not all of them. The table lists some 1,900,000 clones, less than 95% of them singletons. What was sequenced was naive CD8+ T cells sorted from blood. The receptors come from a man aged 18 to 35 in good health.

The rearrangement links TRBV19 to TRBJ1-2; no clear D. The CDR3 contains 15 residues. From germline, CDR1 is LNHDA and CDR2 SQIVND (reference sequence). V shed 1 base and J shed 0 bases, with 9 bases lying between them. CDR3 DNA sequence: TGTGCCAGTAGTATAGGAGTACCTCCTAACTATGGCTACACCTTC. Translating it yields CASSIGVPPNYGYTF.

In this sample, this clone turned up many times. This sequence joins TRBV9 and TRBJ1-1; D gene uncertain. The CDR3 totals 13 residues. V was trimmed by 0 bases and J by 7 bases, leaving 10 bases between them. Germline assignment: CDR1 SGDLS and CDR2 YYNGEE. The CDR3: CASSVEGFGEAFF. The CDR3 nucleotides read TGTGCCAGCAGCGTAGAGGGCTTTGGTGAAGCTTTCTTT. Combining the CDR3 with reference TRBV9 and TRBJ1-1 gives the whole variable domain DSGVTQTPKHLITATGQRVTLRCSPRSGDLSVYWYQQSLDQGLQFLIQYYNGEERAKGNILERFSAQQFPDLHSELNLSSLELGDSALYFCASSVEGFGEAFFGQGTRLTVV.

The V call is TRBV4-3, the J call TRBJ2-1, with unresolved D. In germline, CDR1 is LGHNA, CDR2 YSLEER. This CDR3 contains 16 residues. Trimming left V 0 bases short and J 1 base short, with 10 bases between. The CDR3 reads CASSQDIGSSYNEQFF. The CDR3 DNA reads TGCGCCAGCAGCCAAGATATCGGATCGTCCTACAATGAGCAGTTCTTC.

On this clone: Other DNA sequences from this sample encode an identical CDR3 as well. V usage is TRBV6-5 and J usage is TRBJ2-5; 8 bases line up with TRBD1. CDR3 length: 15 amino acids. V dropped 6 bases and J dropped 4; count of bases not matched to a gene: 10. The V gene's germline CDR1 is MNHEY and CDR2 SVGAGI. CDR3 amino acids: CASSPSGGAGETQYF. The CDR3 DNA sequence: TGTGCCAGCAGCCCATCAGGGGGCGCGGGAGAGACCCAGTACTTC.

The chain uses TRBV9 and TRBJ2-7; 9 positions match TRBD1. Trimming cost V 4 bases and J 4 bases; bases outside gene matches: 6. This CDR3 comprises 14 residues. Germline V gene sequence: CDR1 SGDLS, CDR2 YYNGEE. This CDR3 is CASSSGGQGYEQYF. CDR3 in DNA: TGTGCCAGCAGCTCAGGTGGACAGGGGTACGAGCAGTACTTC.

J is TRBJ2-1 and V is TRBV20-1, with unresolved D. Germline V CDR1 and CDR2: DFQATT, SNEGSKA (reference sequence). There are 11 residues in the CDR3. V lost 5 bases and J lost 4, with 6 bases in between. In DNA form, the CDR3 reads TGCAGTGCTGACGAATACAATGAGCAGTTCTTC. Protein: CSADEYNEQFF.

V is TRBV29-1 and J is TRBJ2-2; 7 bases fit TRBD2. Germline trimming cut 7 bases from V and 5 bases from J; bases unmatched to any gene: 10. CDR1 and CDR2 (germline): SQVTM, ANQGSEA. The CDR3 spans 14 residues. CDR3 sequence reads: CSGVWREGTGELFF. CDR3 nucleotide sequence: TGCAGCGGGGTGTGGAGGGAGGGAACCGGGGAGCTGTTTTTT.

This rearrangement joins TRBV4-1 to TRBJ1-2, with D possibly matching TRBD1 (5 bases). The CDR3 contains 15 residues. CDR1 is MGHRA and CDR2 is YSYEKL in the germline V gene. The germline V and J ends were trimmed by 3 bases and 3 bases, with 14 bases remaining between them. The CDR3, as DNA: TGCGCCAGCAGCCAGGGACCCACAGGAGACTATGGCTACACCTTC. It specifies CASSQGPTGDYGYTF.

The chain uses TRBV5-4 and TRBJ2-1, with 7 bases identical to TRBD2. The CDR3 consists of 15 residues. Germline loops: CDR1 SGHNT, CDR2 YYREEE (reference sequence). The ends lost 4 bases at V and 5 bases at J; junction bases unmatched: 9. The CDR3 protein is CASSPRGLEDNEQFF. CDR3 DNA: TGTGCCAGCAGCCCTAGAGGACTAGAAGACAATGAGCAGTTCTTC.

CDR3: CASRLMGGQETQYF. CDR3 DNA sequence: TGTGCCAGCAGGCTAATGGGGGGACAAGAGACCCAGTACTTC. The V gene is TRBV27, the J gene TRBJ2-5; possible D gene TRBD2, 6 bases. Trimming cost V 6 bases and J 2 bases, with 13 bases left between them. Per germline, CDR1 MNHEY and CDR2 SMNVEV (reference sequence). The CDR3 is 14 residues long.

This clone has a single count. Other nucleotide sequences from this sample produce the same CDR3. The chain carries TRBV5-1 and TRBJ2-7; tentatively, D is TRBD2 (6 bases). The CDR3 sequence is 14 residues long. V was cut by 0 bases and J by 2 bases, with 9 bases left in between. Germline V gene lookup returns CDR1 SGHRS and CDR2 YFSETQ. CDR3 nucleotide sequence: TGCGCCAGCAGCTTGGCGGGGGACCCCTACGAGCAGTACTTC. Protein product: CASSLAGDPYEQYF.

This clone was seen a few times. This rearrangement joins TRBV6-5 to TRBJ1-6; D unresolved. The CDR3 spans 13 residues. Germline CDR1 is MNHEY and CDR2 is SVGAGI. V was trimmed by 6 bases and J by 7 bases, leaving 10 bases between them. The CDR3 nucleotides are TGTGCCAGCAGCAATTCGGACAATTCACCCCTCCACTTT. Encoded protein: CASSNSDNSPLHF.

The chain employs TRBV7-2 and TRBJ2-7; D uncertain. CDR1 is SGHTA, CDR2 FQGNSA, per germline. V lost 4 bases, J lost 3 bases, and 13 bases lay in between. This CDR3 contains 14 residues. CDR3 nucleotide sequence: TGTGCCAGCAGCTCCGCCCTCTTAAGCTACGAGCAGTACTTC. This encodes CASSSALLSYEQYF.

This CDR3 is CASSLRASDSYNEQFF. The CDR3, as DNA: TGTGCCAGCAGCTTACGCGCCTCTGACAGCTACAATGAGCAGTTCTTC. J is TRBJ2-1 and V is TRBV7-8, with D possibly matching TRBD1 (5 bases). Germline CDR1 is SGHVS and CDR2 is FQNEAQ. The CDR3 loop spans 16 amino acids. The ends were cut back, 2 bases at V and 3 bases at J, with 14 bases in the middle. The full variable domain, with the rest looked up from reference TRBV7-8 and TRBJ2-1, is GAGVSQSPRYKVAKRGQDVALRCDPISGHVSLFWYQQALGQGPEFLTYFQNEAQLDKSGLPSDRFFAERPEGSVSTLKIQRTQQEDSAVYLCASSLRASDSYNEQFFGPGTRLTVL.

This chain connects TRBV7-9 to TRBJ2-1; D is unclear. The CDR3 contains 16 residues. V dropped 7 bases and J dropped 0 bases, with 16 bases sitting between them. The germline gives CDR1 SEHNR, CDR2 FQNEAQ (reference sequence). The CDR3: CASTDPGEDSYNEQFF. The CDR3 nucleotides read TGTGCCAGCACCGACCCAGGAGAGGACTCCTACAATGAGCAGTTCTTC.

This chain connects TRBV9 to TRBJ2-3, with TRBD2 identical over 12 bases. The CDR3 runs 14 residues. Germline CDR1 and CDR2: SGDLS and YYNGEE. V lost 2 bases, J lost 7 bases, and 2 bases stayed unmatched. CDR3 sequence (DNA): TGTGCCAGCAGCGTGACTAGCGGGAGAAATACGCAGTATTTT. Translation: CASSVTSGRNTQYF.

This chain connects TRBV7-9 to TRBJ2-1; TRBD2 aligns across 13 bases. The germline gives CDR1 SEHNR, CDR2 FQNEAQ (reference sequence). This CDR3 is 16 amino acids long. Trimming at V came to 1 base and at J to 8 bases, leaving 5 bases not matched to a gene. CDR3 nucleotide sequence: TGTGCCAGCAGCTTAGACACTAGCGGGGGGGCTCATGAGCAGTTCTTC. Protein sequence: CASSLDTSGGAHEQFF.

The J gene is TRBJ2-7, the V gene TRBV10-3; 10 positions match TRBD1. The germline V gene encodes CDR1 ENHRY and CDR2 SYGVKD. The CDR3 spans 14 residues. Germline trimming cut 4 bases from V and 6 bases from J; bases unmatched to any gene: 6. The CDR3 loop reads CAISVPGQGSEQYF. CDR3 DNA sequence: TGTGCCATCAGTGTGCCGGGACAGGGGAGCGAGCAGTACTTC.

The rearrangement joins TRBV21-1 to TRBJ1-6; the DNA was not used to check the table's D call, TRBD1. TRBV21-1 is tagged as a pseudogene. The CDR3 totals 15 residues. The CDR3 nucleotides read TGTGCCAGCAGCACCGGACAGGGGGATAATTCACCCCTCCACTTT. Protein product: CASSTGQGDNSPLHF.

This chain links TRBV4-1 with TRBJ1-6; 8 bases fit TRBD1. Germline V gene data show CDR1 as MGHRA and CDR2 as YSYEKL. V lost 5 bases to trimming and J lost 0 bases; unmatched junction nucleotides: 6. CDR3 length: 17 amino acids. The DNA of the CDR3 is TGCGCCAGCAGCGCCCGACAGGGGAGCTCCTATAATTCACCCCTCCACTTT. Its translation is CASSARQGSSYNSPLHF.